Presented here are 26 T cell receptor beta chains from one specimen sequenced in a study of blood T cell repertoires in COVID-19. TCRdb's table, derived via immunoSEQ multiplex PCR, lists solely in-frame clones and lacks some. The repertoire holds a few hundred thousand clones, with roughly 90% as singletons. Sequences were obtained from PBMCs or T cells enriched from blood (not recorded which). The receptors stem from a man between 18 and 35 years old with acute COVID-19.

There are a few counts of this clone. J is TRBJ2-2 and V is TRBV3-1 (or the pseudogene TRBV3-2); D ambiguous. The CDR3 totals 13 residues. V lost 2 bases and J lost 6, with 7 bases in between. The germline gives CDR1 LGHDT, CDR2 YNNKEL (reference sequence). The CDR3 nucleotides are TGTGCCAGCAGCCAAATGGGCCCCGGGGAGCTGTTTTTT. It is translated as CASSQMGPGELFF.

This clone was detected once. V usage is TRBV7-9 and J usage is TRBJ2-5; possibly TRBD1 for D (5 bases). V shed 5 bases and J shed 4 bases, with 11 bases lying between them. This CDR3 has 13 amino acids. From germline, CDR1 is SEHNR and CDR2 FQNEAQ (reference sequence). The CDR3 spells CASSPGKGETQYF. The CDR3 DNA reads TGTGCCAGCAGCCCAGGGAAGGGAGAGACCCAGTACTTC.

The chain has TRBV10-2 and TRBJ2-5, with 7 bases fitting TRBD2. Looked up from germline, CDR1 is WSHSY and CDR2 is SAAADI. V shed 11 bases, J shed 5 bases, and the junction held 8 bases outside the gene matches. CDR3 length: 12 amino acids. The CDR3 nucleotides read TGCGCCCGCTACCGGGGGGAGGAGACCCAGTACTTC. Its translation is CARYRGEETQYF.

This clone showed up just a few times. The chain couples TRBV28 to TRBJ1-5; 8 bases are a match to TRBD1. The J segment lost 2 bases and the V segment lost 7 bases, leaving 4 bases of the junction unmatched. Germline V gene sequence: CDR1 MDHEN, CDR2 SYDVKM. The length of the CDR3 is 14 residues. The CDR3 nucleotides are TGTGCCAGCACCAGGACAGGGCGCAATCAGCCCCAGCATTTT. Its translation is CASTRTGRNQPQHF.

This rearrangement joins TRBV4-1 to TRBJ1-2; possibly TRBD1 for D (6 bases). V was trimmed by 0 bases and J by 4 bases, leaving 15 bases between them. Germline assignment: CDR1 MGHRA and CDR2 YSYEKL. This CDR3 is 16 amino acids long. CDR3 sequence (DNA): TGCGCCAGCAGCCAAGACTGGGACACGTTCGGCTATGGCTACACCTTC. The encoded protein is CASSQDWDTFGYGYTF.

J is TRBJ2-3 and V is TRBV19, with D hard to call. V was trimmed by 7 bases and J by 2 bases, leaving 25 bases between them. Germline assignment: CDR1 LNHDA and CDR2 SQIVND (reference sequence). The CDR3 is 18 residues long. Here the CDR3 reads CASTHQTPIERNTDTQYF. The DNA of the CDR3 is TGTGCCAGTACCCATCAGACCCCCATCGAGCGCAACACAGATACGCAGTATTTT.

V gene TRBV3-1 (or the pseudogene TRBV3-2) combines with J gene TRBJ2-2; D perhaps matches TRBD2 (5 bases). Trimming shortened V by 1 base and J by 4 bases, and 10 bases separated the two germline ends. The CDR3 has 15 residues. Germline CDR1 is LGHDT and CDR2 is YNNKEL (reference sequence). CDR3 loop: CASSQGGESTGELFF. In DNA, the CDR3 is TGTGCCAGCAGCCAAGGGGGAGAGAGCACCGGGGAGCTGTTTTTT.

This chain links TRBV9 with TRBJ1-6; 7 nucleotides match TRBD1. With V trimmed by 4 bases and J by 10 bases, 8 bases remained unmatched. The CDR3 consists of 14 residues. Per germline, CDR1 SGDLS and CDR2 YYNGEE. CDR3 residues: CASSPEDRNSPLHF. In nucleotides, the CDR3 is TGTGCCAGCAGCCCCGAGGACAGGAACTCACCCCTCCACTTT. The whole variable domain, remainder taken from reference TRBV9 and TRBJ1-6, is DSGVTQTPKHLITATGQRVTLRCSPRSGDLSVYWYQQSLDQGLQFLIQYYNGEERAKGNILERFSAQQFPDLHSELNLSSLELGDSALYFCASSPEDRNSPLHFGNGTRLTVT.

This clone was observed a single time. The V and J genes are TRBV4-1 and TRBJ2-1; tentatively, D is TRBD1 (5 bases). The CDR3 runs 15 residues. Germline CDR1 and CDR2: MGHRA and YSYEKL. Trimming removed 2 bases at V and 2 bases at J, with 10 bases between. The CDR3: CASSQSGMTYNEQFF. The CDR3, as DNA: TGCGCCAGCAGCCAATCAGGGATGACCTACAATGAGCAGTTCTTC.

The CDR3: CAWSATTVEAFF. DNA of the CDR3: TGTGCCTGGAGTGCGACCACAGTTGAAGCTTTCTTT. The chain has TRBV30 and TRBJ1-1; D remains ambiguous. Trimming removed 1 base at V and 7 bases at J, with 10 bases between. Germline values: CDR1 GTSNPN, CDR2 SVGIG (reference sequence). The CDR3 sequence is 12 residues long.

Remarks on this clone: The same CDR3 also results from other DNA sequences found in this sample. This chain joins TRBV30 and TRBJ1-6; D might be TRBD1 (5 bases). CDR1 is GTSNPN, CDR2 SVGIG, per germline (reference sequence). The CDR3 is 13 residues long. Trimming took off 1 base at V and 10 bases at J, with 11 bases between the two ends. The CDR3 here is CAWSDQGGSPLHF. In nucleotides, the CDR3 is TGTGCCTGGAGTGACCAGGGAGGGTCACCCCTCCACTTT.

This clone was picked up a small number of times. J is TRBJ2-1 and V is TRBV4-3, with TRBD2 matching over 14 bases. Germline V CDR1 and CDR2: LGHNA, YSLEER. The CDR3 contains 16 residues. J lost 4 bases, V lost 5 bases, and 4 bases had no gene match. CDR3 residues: CASSTGLAGGYNEQFF. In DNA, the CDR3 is TGCGCCAGCAGCACAGGACTAGCGGGAGGATACAATGAGCAGTTCTTC.

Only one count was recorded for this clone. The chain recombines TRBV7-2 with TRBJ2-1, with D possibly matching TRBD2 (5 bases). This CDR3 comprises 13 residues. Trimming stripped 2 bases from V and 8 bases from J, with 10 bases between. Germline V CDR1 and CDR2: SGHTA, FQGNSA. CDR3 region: CASSLTRLDEQFF. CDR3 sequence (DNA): TGTGCCAGCAGCTTAACTAGGTTGGATGAGCAGTTCTTC.

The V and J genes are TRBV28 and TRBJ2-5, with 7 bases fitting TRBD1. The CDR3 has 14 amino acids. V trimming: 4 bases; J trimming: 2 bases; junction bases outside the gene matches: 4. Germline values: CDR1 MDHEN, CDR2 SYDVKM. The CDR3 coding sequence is TGTGCCAGCAGTTCCGGACAGGATCAAGAGACCCAGTACTTC. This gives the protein CASSSGQDQETQYF.

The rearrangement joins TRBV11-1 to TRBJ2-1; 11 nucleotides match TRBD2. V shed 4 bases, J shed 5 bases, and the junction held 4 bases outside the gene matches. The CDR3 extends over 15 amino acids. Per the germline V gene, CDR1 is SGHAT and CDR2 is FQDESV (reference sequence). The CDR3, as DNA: TGTGCCAGCAGCTGGGGACTAGCGGACCACAATGAGCAGTTCTTC. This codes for CASSWGLADHNEQFF.

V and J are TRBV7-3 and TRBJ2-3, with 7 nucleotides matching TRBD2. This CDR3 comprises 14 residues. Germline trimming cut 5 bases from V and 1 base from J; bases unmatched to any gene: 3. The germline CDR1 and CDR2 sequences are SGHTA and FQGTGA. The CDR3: CASSPTSGTDTQYF. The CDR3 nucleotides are TGTGCCAGCAGCCCTACTAGCGGCACAGATACGCAGTATTTT.

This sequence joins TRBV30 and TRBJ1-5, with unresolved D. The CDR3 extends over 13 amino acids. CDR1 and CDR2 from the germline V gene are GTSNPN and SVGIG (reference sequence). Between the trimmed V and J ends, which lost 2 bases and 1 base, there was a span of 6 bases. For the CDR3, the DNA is TGTGCCTGGAGTTTACAAAGCAATCAGCCCCAGCATTTT. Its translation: CAWSLQSNQPQHF.

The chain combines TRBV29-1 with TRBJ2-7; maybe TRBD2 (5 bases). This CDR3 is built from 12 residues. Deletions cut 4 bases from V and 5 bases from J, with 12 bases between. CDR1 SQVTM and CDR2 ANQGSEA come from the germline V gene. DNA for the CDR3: TGCAGCGTTGTTATCTCGGGAAACGAGCAGTACTTC. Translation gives CSVVISGNEQYF.

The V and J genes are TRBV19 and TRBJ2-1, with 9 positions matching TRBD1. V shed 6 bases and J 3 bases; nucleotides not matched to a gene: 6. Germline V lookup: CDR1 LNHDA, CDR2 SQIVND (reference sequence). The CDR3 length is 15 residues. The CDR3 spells CASRSGTGLYNEQFF. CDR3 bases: TGTGCCAGTAGAAGCGGGACAGGGCTCTACAATGAGCAGTTCTTC.

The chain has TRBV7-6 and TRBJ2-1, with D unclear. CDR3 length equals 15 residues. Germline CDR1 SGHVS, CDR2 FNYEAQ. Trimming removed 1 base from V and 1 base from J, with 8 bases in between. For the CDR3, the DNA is TGTGCCAGCAGCTTAGATTTCCGGTCCTACAATGAGCAGTTCTTC. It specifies CASSLDFRSYNEQFF.

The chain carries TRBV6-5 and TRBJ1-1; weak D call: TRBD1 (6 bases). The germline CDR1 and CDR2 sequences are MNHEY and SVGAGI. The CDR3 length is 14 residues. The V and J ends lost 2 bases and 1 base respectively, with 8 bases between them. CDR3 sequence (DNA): TGTGCCAGCAGTTACGAAGGGGGGAACACTGAAGCTTTCTTT. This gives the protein CASSYEGGNTEAFF.

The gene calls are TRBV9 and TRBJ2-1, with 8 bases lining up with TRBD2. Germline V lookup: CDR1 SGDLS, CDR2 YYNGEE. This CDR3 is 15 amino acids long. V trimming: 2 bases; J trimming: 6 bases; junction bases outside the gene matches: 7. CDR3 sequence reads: CASSVKTAGVNEQFF. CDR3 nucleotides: TGTGCCAGCAGCGTCAAAACAGCGGGAGTCAATGAGCAGTTCTTC.

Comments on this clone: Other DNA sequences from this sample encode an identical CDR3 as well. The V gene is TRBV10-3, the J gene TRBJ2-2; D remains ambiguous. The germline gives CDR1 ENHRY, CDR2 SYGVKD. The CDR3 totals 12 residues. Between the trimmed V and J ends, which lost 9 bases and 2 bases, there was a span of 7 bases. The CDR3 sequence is CAIQTNTGELFF. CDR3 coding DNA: TGTGCCATACAGACCAACACCGGGGAGCTGTTTTTT.

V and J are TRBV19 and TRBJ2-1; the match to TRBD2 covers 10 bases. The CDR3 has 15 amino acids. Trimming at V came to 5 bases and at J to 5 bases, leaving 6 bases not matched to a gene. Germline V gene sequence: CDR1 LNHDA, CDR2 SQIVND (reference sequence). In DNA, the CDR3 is TGTGCCAGTAGTCCTGACGGACTAGCGGACAATGAGCAGTTCTTC. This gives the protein CASSPDGLADNEQFF.

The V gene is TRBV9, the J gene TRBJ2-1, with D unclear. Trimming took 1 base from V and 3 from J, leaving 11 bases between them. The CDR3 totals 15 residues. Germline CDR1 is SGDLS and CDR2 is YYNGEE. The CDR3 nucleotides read TGTGCCAGCAGCGTAACCCCGGTCCTCTACAATGAGCAGTTCTTC. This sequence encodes CASSVTPVLYNEQFF.

The CDR3 nucleotides read TGTGCCAGCAGCTTAGTACTAGCGGGAGCAGATACGCAGTATTTT. It encodes CASSLVLAGADTQYF. The rearrangement uses TRBV7-9 and TRBJ2-3, with TRBD2 identical over 11 bases. Germline trimming cut 1 base from V and 4 bases from J; bases unmatched to any gene: 1. This CDR3 contains 15 residues. Germline assignment: CDR1 SEHNR and CDR2 FQNEAQ (reference sequence).